This entry lists 27 T cell receptor beta chains sequenced from one sample in a study of T cell repertoires in cytomegalovirus infection (dated by TCRdb to between 2019 and 2020). No antigen has been assigned to these receptors. Sequencing instrument: Illumina HiSeq 1500. TCRdb applied fastp at Q25 and MiXCR to the public reads, then kept only in-frame beta chains. Entries that share a CDR3 protein sequence are merged under the most common genes and DNA. Recorded for this sample are roughly 920,000 distinct CDR3 sequences; around 32% of them occurred a single time. Of the sample, more than 12% falls within the top ten clones. Reading the label with the study, this specimen's treatment or condition is: in vitro stimulation with specific CMV peptide epitopes to enrich CMV-specific T cells. This specimen was cultured CD8+ T cells from PBMCs, taken from culture after CMV antigen stimulation. The receptors were sampled from a human donor in good health (CMV status not recorded). Some clones in this sample may be carry-over from other donors' samples.

This clonotype was found many times. The chain recombines TRBV7-6 with TRBJ2-2; D is perhaps TRBD2 (5 bases). This CDR3 region has 15 residues. Germline V lookup: CDR1 SGHVS, CDR2 FNYEAQ. The V end lost 2 bases, the J end lost 4 bases, and 11 bases lay between the germline ends. The CDR3 bases are TGTGCCAGCAGCTTAAGCCCGGACTTCACCGGGGAGCTGTTTTTT. Amino acids: CASSLSPDFTGELFF.

The rearrangement uses TRBV4-1 and TRBJ1-2; D possibly corresponds to TRBD1 (5 bases). V lost 4 bases to trimming and J lost 7 bases, with 16 bases between them. Germline lookup yields CDR1 MGHRA and CDR2 YSYEKL. The CDR3 length is 14 residues. The CDR3 DNA reads TGCGCCAGCAGCCTAGGATGGGGCGGGGGTGGCTACACCTTC. This sequence encodes CASSLGWGGGGYTF.

The rearrangement joins TRBV5-5 to TRBJ2-3; D is uncertain. The V gene lost 4 bases and the J gene lost 4 bases, with 16 bases spanning the gap. The germline V gene has CDR1 SGHKS and CDR2 YYEKEE (reference sequence). This CDR3 is 15 amino acids long. CDR3 sequence reads: CASSIRPPGADTQYF. CDR3 in DNA: TGTGCCAGCAGCATCCGGCCCCCAGGAGCAGATACGCAGTATTTT.

This clonotype came up many times. The V and J genes are TRBV7-9 and TRBJ1-6, with TRBD1 matching over 8 bases. The CDR3 runs 17 residues. The V segment lost 5 bases and the J segment 6 bases; nucleotides outside the gene matches: 12. In germline, CDR1 is SEHNR, CDR2 FQNEAQ (reference sequence). The CDR3 DNA reads as TGTGCCAGCAGCCCCAATGTTGGGACAGGAGCTAATTCACCCCTCCACTTT. This sequence encodes CASSPNVGTGANSPLHF.

Worth noting for this clonotype: One junction end does not reproduce the germline sequence, and a read error may be involved. The DNA of the CDR3 is TGCAGTGCTACGGATTCGGCGCGGGGGGGCCAAGGGACCCAGTACTTC. Translating gives CSATDSARGGQGTQYF. The gene calls are TRBV20-1 and TRBJ2-5; 9 bases fit TRBD2. The CDR3 totals 16 residues. Germline V gene sequence: CDR1 DFQATT, CDR2 SNEGSKA (reference sequence).

V is TRBV5-6 and J is TRBJ2-7, with D unresolved. The CDR3 is 14 residues long. The V end was cut by 4 bases, the J end by 0 bases, with 11 bases between. The germline V gene has CDR1 SGHDT and CDR2 YYEEEE. CDR3 sequence (DNA): TGTGCCAGCAGCGTTCCACGCAGCTCCTACGAGCAGTACGTC. Translated: CASSVPRSSYEQYV.

Of note for this clonotype: Relative to the germline gene, one junction end is altered; a read error may explain this. The chain uses TRBV4-1 and TRBJ2-3; no clear D. Germline V CDR1 and CDR2: MGHRA, YSYEKL. This CDR3 is 11 amino acids long. The CDR3: CASSQVGHWAF. The CDR3 DNA sequence: TGCGCCAGCAGCCAAGTGGGTCATTGGGCTTTT.

This clonotype was seen only a few times. The chain recombines TRBV7-8 with TRBJ1-1; no clear D gene. CDR1 SGHVS and CDR2 FQNEAQ come from the germline V gene. V lost 3 bases, J lost 4 bases, and 21 bases lay in between. This CDR3 spans 17 amino acids. CDR3 amino acids: CASSFLPGVERSTEAFF. CDR3 in DNA: TGTGCCAGCAGCTTTTTGCCAGGTGTAGAAAGGAGCACTGAAGCTTTCTTT. Using reference TRBV7-8 and TRBJ1-1 for the parts outside the CDR3, the full variable domain is GAGVSQSPRYKVAKRGQDVALRCDPISGHVSLFWYQQALGQGPEFLTYFQNEAQLDKSGLPSDRFFAERPEGSVSTLKIQRTQQEDSAVYLCASSFLPGVERSTEAFFGQGTRLTVV.

This chain uses TRBV7-3 with TRBJ1-2; D is ambiguous. V lost 2 bases and J lost 6, with 16 bases in between. CDR1 and CDR2 from the germline V gene are SGHTA and FQGTGA. This CDR3 contains 15 residues. The CDR3 DNA follows: TGTGCCAGCAGCTTAGCTCGCGACGGGGTTCATGGCTACACCTTC. Translating it yields CASSLARDGVHGYTF.

This clonotype has more than one count but fewer than ten. The chain joins TRBV25-1 to TRBJ2-1, with D perhaps TRBD2 (8 bases). Looked up from germline, CDR1 is MGHDK and CDR2 is SYGVNS. Trimming cost V 5 bases and J 4 bases, with 18 bases left between them. The CDR3 loop spans 16 amino acids. The CDR3 spells CASSPREGAMYNEQFF. The CDR3, as DNA: TGTGCCAGCAGTCCCCGGGAGGGGGCCATGTACAATGAGCAGTTCTTC. The full variable domain, in which reference TRBV25-1 and TRBJ2-1 provide the parts outside the CDR3, is EADIYQTPRYLVIGTGKKITLECSQTMGHDKMYWYQQDPGMELHLIHYSYGVNSTEKGDLSSESTVSRIRTEHFPLTLESARPSHTSQYLCASSPREGAMYNEQFFGPGTRLTVL.

This clonotype was seen more than once but under ten times. The genes are TRBV7-9 and TRBJ2-1, with TRBD1 matching over 9 bases. V shed 5 bases, J shed 8 bases, and the junction held 13 bases outside the gene matches. The germline gives CDR1 SEHNR, CDR2 FQNEAQ (reference sequence). CDR3 size: 16 residues. CDR3 sequence: CASSQGTGRSVYEQFF. In DNA, the CDR3 is TGTGCCAGCAGCCAAGGGACAGGGCGAAGCGTCTATGAGCAGTTCTTC.

This chain uses TRBV6-1 with TRBJ2-1; D is unclear. Trimming pared 2 bases from V and 8 bases from J, leaving 4 bases between. Germline V gives CDR1 MNHNS, CDR2 SASEGT. The CDR3 runs to 11 residues. The DNA of the CDR3 is TGTGCCAGCAGTGAATGGTATGAGCAGTTCTTC. Amino acids: CASSEWYEQFF.

This clonotype has more than one count but fewer than ten. The chain carries TRBV7-6 and TRBJ2-1, with TRBD1 as a possible D gene (7 bases). V gave up 1 base and J gave up 8 bases, with 15 bases separating them. CDR3 size: 15 residues. Germline V gene sequence: CDR1 SGHVS, CDR2 FNYEAQ. This CDR3 is CASSLVGDREDEQFF. For the CDR3, the DNA is TGTGCCAGCAGCTTAGTAGGAGACAGGGAGGATGAGCAGTTCTTC.

The chain uses TRBV6-1 and TRBJ2-5; D call uncertain. The length of the CDR3 is 12 residues. The germline V and J ends were trimmed by 6 bases and 2 bases, with 7 bases remaining between them. CDR1 is MNHNS and CDR2 is SASEGT in the germline V gene. CDR3 amino acids: CASRHIQETQYF. Here the CDR3 DNA reads TGTGCCAGCAGACACATTCAAGAGACCCAGTACTTC.

There are a few counts of this clonotype. The chain is built from TRBV12-3 or TRBV12-4 and TRBJ2-1; TRBD2 agrees at 8 bases. V lost 3 bases and J lost 10; bases outside the gene matches: 11. The CDR3 has 15 residues. The CDR3: CASSLAGGGPWEQFF. DNA for the CDR3: TGTGCCAGCAGTTTGGCGGGCGGGGGGCCATGGGAGCAGTTCTTC.

V is TRBV7-9 and J is TRBJ1-6; 7 positions agree with TRBD1. The CDR3 is 16 amino acids. V dropped 1 base and J dropped 6; count of bases not matched to a gene: 6. The germline V gene encodes CDR1 SEHNR and CDR2 FQNEAQ (reference sequence). The CDR3 spells CASSLVQGYSNSPLHF. The CDR3 bases are TGTGCCAGCAGCTTAGTACAGGGGTATAGTAATTCACCCCTCCACTTT.

This clonotype was recorded a few times. The J gene is TRBJ2-7, the V gene TRBV10-1; 10 nucleotides align to TRBD2. With 2 bases clipped from V and 3 bases from J, the junction kept 7 bases outside the gene matches. Germline-derived CDR1 and CDR2 are WNHNN and SYGVQD (reference sequence). The CDR3 contains 16 residues. CDR3 in DNA: TGCGCCAGCAGTGAGGAGCTAGCGGGGGACAACTACGAGCAGTACTTC. Protein: CASSEELAGDNYEQYF.

This clonotype has just a few counts. The chain uses TRBV5-4 and TRBJ1-1; D possibly corresponds to TRBD1 (5 bases). The ends were cut back, 1 base at V and 6 bases at J, with 13 bases in the middle. The CDR3 has 14 amino acids. CDR1 and CDR2 from the germline V gene are SGHNT and YYREEE (reference sequence). CDR3 sequence: CASSLWGLESEAFF. CDR3 nucleotides: TGTGCCAGCAGCTTGTGGGGGTTAGAATCTGAAGCTTTCTTT.

This clonotype was seen ten or more times. The J gene is TRBJ2-3, the V gene TRBV12-3 or TRBV12-4; D is ambiguous. The CDR3 is 14 amino acids. Trimming took 0 bases from V and 6 from J, leaving 10 bases between them. The CDR3 DNA sequence: TGTGCCAGCAGTTTAGCTTCGGGTTCGGATACGCAGTATTTT. Protein sequence: CASSLASGSDTQYF.

This clonotype was found many times. The chain employs TRBV7-9 and TRBJ2-7; 7 nucleotides line up with TRBD1. The V segment lost 5 bases and the J segment 6 bases; nucleotides outside the gene matches: 10. Germline V gene lookup returns CDR1 SEHNR and CDR2 FQNEAQ (reference sequence). This CDR3 has 14 amino acids. This CDR3 is CASSPIDRVLEQYV. CDR3 coding DNA: TGTGCCAGCAGCCCAATAGACAGGGTCCTCGAGCAGTACGTC.

V gene TRBV7-6 combines with J gene TRBJ1-2, with unresolved D. The CDR3 is 13 residues long. Germline V gene sequence: CDR1 SGHVS, CDR2 FNYEAQ. V was pared by 3 bases and J by 7 bases, with 12 bases between. This CDR3 reads CASSFTMEAGYTF. The CDR3 nucleotides are TGTGCCAGCAGCTTTACGATGGAGGCTGGCTACACCTTC.

This clonotype was observed a few times. The rearrangement joins TRBV27 to TRBJ1-4, with 11 bases matching TRBD1. The V gene's germline CDR1 is MNHEY and CDR2 SMNVEV (reference sequence). CDR3 length: 15 residues. The junction had 9 bases not matched to a gene; V was cut back by 5 bases and J by 10 bases. CDR3 region: CASSLGQGAGGKLFF. The CDR3 nucleotides read TGTGCCAGCAGTCTCGGACAGGGGGCAGGGGGAAAACTGTTTTTT.

This sequence joins TRBV10-3 and TRBJ1-1; maybe TRBD1 (6 bases). The CDR3 length is 14 residues. Trimming removed 6 bases from V and 2 bases from J, with 13 bases in between. The germline gives CDR1 ENHRY, CDR2 SYGVKD. The CDR3 DNA reads as TGTGCCATCAGCAGAGGACAGTATAACACTGAAGCTTTCTTT. It specifies CAISRGQYNTEAFF.

The chain carries TRBV10-2 and TRBJ1-1; D gene unclear. The V end was cut by 3 bases, the J end by 5 bases, with 10 bases between. This CDR3 has 13 residues. CDR1 and CDR2 from the germline V gene are WSHSY and SAAADI. Here the CDR3 DNA reads TGCGCCAGCAGTGAAGTAAGGGTAACTGAAGCTTTCTTT. Translating it yields CASSEVRVTEAFF.

The V and J genes are TRBV27 and TRBJ2-4; 7 bases are a match to TRBD2. There are 15 residues in the CDR3. Losses at the gene ends were 2 bases for V and 1 base for J; bases not matched to a gene: 2. The germline V gene has CDR1 MNHEY and CDR2 SMNVEV (reference sequence). In DNA form, the CDR3 reads TGTGCCAGCAGTTTACTAGCGGCGGCCAAAAACATTCAGTACTTC. This translates into CASSLLAAAKNIQYF.

There are many counts of this clonotype. The gene calls are TRBV19 and TRBJ2-2; no firm D call. The CDR3 spans 16 residues. Germline V lookup: CDR1 LNHDA, CDR2 SQIVND (reference sequence). Trimming left V 5 bases short and J 0 bases short, with 13 bases between. Here the CDR3 reads CASSLAAATNTGELFF. The CDR3 region has the DNA TGTGCCAGTAGTCTGGCGGCAGCCACGAACACCGGGGAGCTGTTTTTT.

There are many counts of this clonotype. The J gene is TRBJ2-1, the V gene TRBV28; D is uncertain. V shed 8 bases and J shed 5 bases, with 16 bases lying between them. The CDR3 covers 14 residues. The germline V gene encodes CDR1 MDHEN and CDR2 SYDVKM. The DNA for the CDR3 is TGTGCCAGCCTCGGTGTGGACCTCGACAATGAGCAGTTCTTC. It yields the protein CASLGVDLDNEQFF.